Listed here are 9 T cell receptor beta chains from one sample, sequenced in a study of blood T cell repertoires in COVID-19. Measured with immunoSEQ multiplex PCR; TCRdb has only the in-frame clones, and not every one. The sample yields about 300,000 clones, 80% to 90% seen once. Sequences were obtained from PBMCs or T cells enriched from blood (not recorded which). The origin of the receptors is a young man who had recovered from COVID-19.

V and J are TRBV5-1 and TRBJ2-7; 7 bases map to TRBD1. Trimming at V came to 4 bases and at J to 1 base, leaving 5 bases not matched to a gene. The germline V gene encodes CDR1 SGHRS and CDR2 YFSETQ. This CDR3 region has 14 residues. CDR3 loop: CASSVYRGSYEQYF. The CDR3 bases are TGCGCCAGCAGCGTCTACAGGGGTTCCTACGAGCAGTACTTC.

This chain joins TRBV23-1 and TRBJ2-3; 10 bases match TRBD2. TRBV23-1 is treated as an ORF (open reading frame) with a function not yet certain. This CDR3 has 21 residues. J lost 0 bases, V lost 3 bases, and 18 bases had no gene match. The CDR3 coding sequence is TGCGCCAGCAGTCACCACCTGGAGGATAGCGGGAGGCCAATTAGCACAGATACGCAGTATTTT. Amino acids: CASSHHLEDSGRPISTDTQYF.

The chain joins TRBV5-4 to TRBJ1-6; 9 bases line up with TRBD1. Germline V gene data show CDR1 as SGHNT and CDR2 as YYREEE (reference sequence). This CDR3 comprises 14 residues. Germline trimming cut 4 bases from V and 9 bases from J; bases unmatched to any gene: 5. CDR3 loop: CASSQTGGGSPLHF. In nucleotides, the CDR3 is TGTGCCAGCAGCCAAACAGGGGGCGGTTCACCCCTCCACTTT.

The CDR3: CASSLRDRGLGSPLHF. The CDR3 DNA reads TGTGCCAGCAGCTTACGGGACAGGGGGCTTGGTTCACCCCTCCACTTT. The V and J genes are TRBV5-8 and TRBJ1-6, with 12 bases matching TRBD1. With V trimmed by 2 bases and J by 9 bases, 6 bases remained unmatched. The V gene's germline CDR1 is SGHTS and CDR2 YDEGEE. This CDR3 has 16 residues.

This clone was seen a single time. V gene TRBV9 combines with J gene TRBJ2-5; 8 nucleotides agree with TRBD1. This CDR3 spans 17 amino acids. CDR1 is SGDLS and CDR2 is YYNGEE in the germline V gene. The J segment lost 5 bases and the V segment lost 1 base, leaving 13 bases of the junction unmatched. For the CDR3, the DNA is TGTGCCAGCAGCGTAAAGGGTGGGCAGGGGGCCTCGGAGACCCAGTACTTC. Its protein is CASSVKGGQGASETQYF.

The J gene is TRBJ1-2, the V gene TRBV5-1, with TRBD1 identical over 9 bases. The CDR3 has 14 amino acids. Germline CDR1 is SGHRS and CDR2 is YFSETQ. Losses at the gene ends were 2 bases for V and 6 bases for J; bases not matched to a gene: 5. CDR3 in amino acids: CASSFAQGADGYTF. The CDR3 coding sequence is TGCGCCAGCAGCTTCGCACAGGGGGCGGATGGCTACACCTTC.

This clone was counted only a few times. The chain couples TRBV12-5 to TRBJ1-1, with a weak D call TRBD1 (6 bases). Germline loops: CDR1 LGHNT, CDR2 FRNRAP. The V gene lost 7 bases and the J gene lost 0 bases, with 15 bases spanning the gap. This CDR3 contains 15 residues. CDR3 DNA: TGTGCTAGTGCCGGACAGTTCCAGGTGAACACTGAAGCTTTCTTT. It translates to CASAGQFQVNTEAFF.

The CDR3, as DNA: TGTGCCAGCAGTAAACAGGGGGCGCCCACAGATACGCAGTATTTT. Translated: CASSKQGAPTDTQYF. The V call is TRBV6-5, the J call TRBJ2-3; the match to TRBD1 covers 9 bases. Per the germline V gene, CDR1 is MNHEY and CDR2 is SVGAGI. CDR3 length: 15 residues. J lost 2 bases, V lost 5 bases, and 5 bases had no gene match.

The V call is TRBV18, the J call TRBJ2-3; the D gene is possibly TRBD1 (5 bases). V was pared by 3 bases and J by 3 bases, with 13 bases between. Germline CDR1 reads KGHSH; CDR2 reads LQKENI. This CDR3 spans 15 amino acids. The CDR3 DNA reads TGTGCCAGCTCACCGCCGGACATGAGGACAGATACGCAGTATTTT. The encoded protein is CASSPPDMRTDTQYF.